One sample yielded the 21 T cell receptor beta chains listed below, sequenced in a study of shared clonotypes between healthy human individuals. Only in-frame clones appear in the TCRdb table, and some are missing; sequencing was by immunoSEQ multiplex PCR. The sample lists about 2 million clones, roughly 94% occurring once. The sample taken for sequencing was naive CD4+ T cells sorted from blood. Subset here: CD45RA+ positively selected. All receptors come from a man between 18 and 29 years old in good health.

This rearrangement joins TRBV7-2 to TRBJ1-2; TRBD1 matches at 8 bases. The ends lost 5 bases at V and 8 bases at J; junction bases unmatched: 19. Germline V CDR1 and CDR2: SGHTA, FQGNSA. The CDR3 runs to 17 residues. The CDR3 region is CASSRGPPGGEERGYTF. The CDR3 coding sequence is TGTGCCAGCAGCCGTGGCCCACCAGGGGGCGAGGAGAGGGGCTACACCTTC.

A single count supports this clone. The J gene is TRBJ1-4, the V gene TRBV6-1; 8 bases agree with TRBD1. The CDR3 length is 15 residues. The trim removed 6 bases at V and 0 bases at J, leaving 3 bases unmatched. Germline loops: CDR1 MNHNS, CDR2 SASEGT. CDR3 DNA: TGTGCCAGCAGATTACAGGGGGCAACTAATGAAAAACTGTTTTTT. It codes for CASRLQGATNEKLFF.

The chain joins TRBV5-8 to TRBJ1-4; 7 nucleotides line up with TRBD1. CDR1 is SGHTS, CDR2 YDEGEE, per germline. Unmatched junction bases numbered 14, after V lost 4 bases and J lost 5 bases. The CDR3 has 17 residues. For the CDR3, the DNA is TGTGCCAGCAGCCCCTACGGACAGGCCTCCCGGAATGAAAAACTGTTTTTT. This translates into CASSPYGQASRNEKLFF.

In its sample, this clone was seen a few times. Other DNA sequences within the sample encode an identical CDR3. The CDR3 region has the DNA TGTGCCTGGGGGGGACAGGGCCGGGGTGAAGCTTTCTTT. Its translation is CAWGGQGRGEAFF. The genes are TRBV30 and TRBJ1-1, with TRBD1 matching over 9 bases. Germline V CDR1 and CDR2: GTSNPN, SVGIG (reference sequence). The CDR3 spans 13 residues. Trimming at V came to 5 bases and at J to 7 bases, leaving 8 bases not matched to a gene.

The chain is built from TRBV5-3 and TRBJ1-2, with 7 nucleotides matching TRBD1. TRBV5-3 falls under the ORF class, with uncertain function. The V and J ends lost 1 base and 6 bases, in that order; junction bases with no gene match: 9. This CDR3 has 15 amino acids. CDR3 residues: CARSLPGGPPDGYTF. In nucleotides, the CDR3 is TGTGCCAGAAGCTTGCCAGGGGGTCCTCCCGATGGCTACACCTTC.

The chain has TRBV19 and TRBJ2-3, with TRBD1 as a possible D gene (5 bases). The CDR3 spans 13 residues. Trimming pared 8 bases from V and 0 bases from J, leaving 9 bases between. Germline V gene lookup returns CDR1 LNHDA and CDR2 SQIVND (reference sequence). This chain's CDR3 is CASSKGSTDTQYF. Written as DNA, the CDR3 is TGTGCCAGTTCGAAGGGGAGCACAGATACGCAGTATTTT.

The V gene is TRBV29-1, the J gene TRBJ1-2, with D unclear. The CDR3 is made up of 14 amino acids. V lost 6 bases and J 3 bases, leaving 17 bases between the germline ends. CDR1 and CDR2 from the germline V gene are SQVTM and ANQGSEA. Here the CDR3 reads CSVVLMSEDYGYTF. DNA for the CDR3: TGCAGCGTAGTCTTGATGTCCGAGGACTATGGCTACACCTTC.

This chain links TRBV5-8 with TRBJ2-7; unclear D gene. The CDR3 runs to 11 residues. V lost 0 bases to trimming and J lost 12 bases, with 10 bases between them. The germline V gene encodes CDR1 SGHTS and CDR2 YDEGEE. CDR3 in DNA: TGTGCCAGCAGCTTGGGACTCCGTCTGTACTTC. It is translated as CASSLGLRLYF.

This chain links TRBV11-2 with TRBJ1-1; 11 bases align to TRBD1. This CDR3 has 15 residues. The V segment lost 4 bases and the J segment 7 bases; nucleotides outside the gene matches: 8. Per germline, CDR1 SGHAT and CDR2 FQNNGV. The DNA for the CDR3 is TGTGCCAGCAGCTCGGACAGGGGGCTAGGGATTGAAGCTTTCTTT. Translation: CASSSDRGLGIEAFF.

The V gene is TRBV5-1, the J gene TRBJ2-2, with D maybe TRBD2 (6 bases). There are 16 residues in the CDR3. The V gene's germline CDR1 is SGHRS and CDR2 YFSETQ. Trimming took 0 bases from V and 3 from J, leaving 12 bases between them. The CDR3 sequence is CASSLGGTLYTGELFF. The CDR3 DNA reads TGCGCCAGCAGCTTGGGCGGGACCCTTTACACCGGGGAGCTGTTTTTT.

This chain joins TRBV5-4 and TRBJ2-5; 9 bases are shared with TRBD1. This CDR3 has 16 amino acids. Unmatched junction bases numbered 16, after V lost 2 bases and J lost 11 bases. CDR1 SGHNT and CDR2 YYREEE come from the germline V gene (reference sequence). CDR3 in DNA: TGTGCCAGCAGCTTTTCCCTAGGCCGGGACAGGGTGTTTCAGTACTTC. This codes for CASSFSLGRDRVFQYF. Supplemented by reference TRBV5-4 and TRBJ2-5, the full variable domain reads ETGVTQSPTHLIKTRGQQVTLRCSSQSGHNTVSWYQQALGQGPQFIFQYYREEENGRGNFPPRFSGLQFPNYSSELNVNALELDDSALYLCASSFSLGRDRVFQYFGPGTRLLVL.

This clone has only one observation. CDR3 bases: TGCGCCAGCGCCTTAATTGGAATGGAAGACTACGAGCAGTACTTC. This sequence encodes CASALIGMEDYEQYF. V usage is TRBV5-1 and J usage is TRBJ2-7; D not certain. V lost 7 bases and J lost 3, with 20 bases in between. The CDR3 consists of 15 residues. The germline V gene encodes CDR1 SGHRS and CDR2 YFSETQ. The whole variable domain, remainder taken from reference TRBV5-1 and TRBJ2-7, is KAGVTQTPRYLIKTRGQQVTLSCSPISGHRSVSWYQQTPGQGLQFLFEYFSETQRNKGNFPGRFSGRQFSNSRSEMNVSTLELGDSALYLCASALIGMEDYEQYFGPGTRLTVT.

The chain combines TRBV5-6 with TRBJ2-2, with D uncertain. The CDR3 is 13 amino acids. Germline assignment: CDR1 SGHDT and CDR2 YYEEEE. Trimming removed 0 bases from V and 7 bases from J, with 7 bases in between. The CDR3 DNA is TGTGCCAGCAGCTTGGTGGCAGGCGGGGAGCTGTTTTTT. As protein: CASSLVAGGELFF.

The J gene is TRBJ2-7, the V gene TRBV5-6; 9 nucleotides agree with TRBD1. Germline trimming cut 3 bases from V and 3 bases from J; bases unmatched to any gene: 1. The CDR3 runs to 13 residues. Germline V gives CDR1 SGHDT, CDR2 YYEEEE. The CDR3 sequence is CASSSDRGYEQYF. The CDR3, as DNA: TGTGCCAGCAGCTCGGACAGGGGCTACGAGCAGTACTTC.

The chain joins TRBV4-1 to TRBJ2-2; tentative D call: TRBD1 (5 bases). V gave up 3 bases and J gave up 1 base, with 6 bases separating them. CDR1 and CDR2 (germline): MGHRA, YSYEKL. This CDR3 is 14 amino acids long. As DNA, the CDR3 is TGCGCCAGCAGCCACGGACAGAACACCGGGGAGCTGTTTTTT. Protein: CASSHGQNTGELFF.

The chain carries TRBV7-9 and TRBJ2-7; 7 nucleotides agree with TRBD1. Germline values: CDR1 SEHNR, CDR2 FQNEAQ (reference sequence). This CDR3 spans 17 amino acids. J lost 5 bases, V lost 0 bases, and 13 bases had no gene match. CDR3 nucleotide sequence: TGTGCCAGCAGCTTAGCTCGGAAGCAGGGGGTTATCGACGAGCAGTACTTC. This gives the protein CASSLARKQGVIDEQYF.

This rearrangement joins TRBV4-3 to TRBJ2-3; TRBD2 agrees at 8 bases. The V and J ends lost 0 bases and 3 bases, in that order; junction bases with no gene match: 8. CDR3 length: 17 residues. CDR1 and CDR2 from the germline V gene are LGHNA and YSLEER. The CDR3 DNA sequence: TGCGCCAGCAGCCAAGACGGACCGGGACTAGGGACAGATACGCAGTATTTT. It is translated as CASSQDGPGLGTDTQYF.

The chain links TRBV10-3 to TRBJ2-1; TRBD2 matches at 10 bases. The trim removed 4 bases at V and 7 bases at J, leaving 4 bases unmatched. CDR1 ENHRY and CDR2 SYGVKD come from the germline V gene. The CDR3 extends over 14 amino acids. This CDR3 is CAISGGAGGNEQFF. CDR3 DNA sequence: TGTGCCATCAGTGGAGGAGCGGGAGGGAATGAGCAGTTCTTC.

This chain links TRBV5-1 with TRBJ2-1, with 8 bases that match TRBD2. There are 15 residues in the CDR3. Germline CDR1 reads SGHRS; CDR2 reads YFSETQ. Trimming at V came to 1 base and at J to 6 bases, leaving 6 bases not matched to a gene. CDR3 amino acids: CASSLIRGGLNEQFF. DNA of the CDR3: TGCGCCAGCAGCTTGATTCGCGGGGGGCTCAATGAGCAGTTCTTC.

The chain combines TRBV30 with TRBJ1-6; no clear D gene. The CDR3 is made up of 15 amino acids. The germline gives CDR1 GTSNPN, CDR2 SVGIG (reference sequence). V was pared by 2 bases and J by 6 bases, with 14 bases between. CDR3 loop: CAWSNGQEANSPLHF. CDR3 nucleotide sequence: TGTGCCTGGAGTAATGGGCAGGAGGCTAATTCACCCCTCCACTTT.

The chain combines TRBV4-3 with TRBJ2-1; the D call may be TRBD1 or TRBD2 (5 bases each). The germline CDR1 and CDR2 sequences are LGHNA and YSLEER. V gave up 1 base and J gave up 4 bases, with 14 bases separating them. The CDR3 sequence is 16 residues long. CDR3 in amino acids: CASSQVWGSEYNEQFF. For the CDR3, the DNA is TGCGCCAGCAGCCAAGTTTGGGGGAGCGAATACAATGAGCAGTTCTTC.